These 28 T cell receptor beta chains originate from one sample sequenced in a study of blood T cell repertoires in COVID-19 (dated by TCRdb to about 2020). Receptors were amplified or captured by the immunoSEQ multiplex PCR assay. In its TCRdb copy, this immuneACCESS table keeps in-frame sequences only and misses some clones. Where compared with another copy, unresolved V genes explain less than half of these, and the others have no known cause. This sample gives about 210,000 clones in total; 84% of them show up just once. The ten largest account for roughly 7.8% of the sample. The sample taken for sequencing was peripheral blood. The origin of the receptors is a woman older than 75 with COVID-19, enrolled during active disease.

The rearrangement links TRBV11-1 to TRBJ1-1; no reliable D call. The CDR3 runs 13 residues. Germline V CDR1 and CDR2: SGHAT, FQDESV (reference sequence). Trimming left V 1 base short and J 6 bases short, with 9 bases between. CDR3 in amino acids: CASSLERRAEAFF. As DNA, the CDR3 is TGTGCCAGCAGCTTAGAAAGGAGGGCTGAAGCTTTCTTT.

The CDR3 here is CASSRGLNRDEQFF. The CDR3, as DNA: TGTGCCAGCAGCCGGGGTCTGAATAGGGATGAGCAGTTCTTC. This chain uses TRBV11-2 with TRBJ2-1, with a possible D match to TRBD2 (5 bases). The ends were cut back, 5 bases at V and 8 bases at J, with 16 bases in the middle. The germline CDR1 and CDR2 sequences are SGHAT and FQNNGV. There are 14 residues in the CDR3.

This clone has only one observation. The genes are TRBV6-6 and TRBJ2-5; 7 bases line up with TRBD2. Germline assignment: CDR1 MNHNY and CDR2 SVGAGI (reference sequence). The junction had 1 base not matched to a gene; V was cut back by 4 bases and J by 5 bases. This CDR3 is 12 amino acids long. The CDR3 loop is CASSSGGETQYF. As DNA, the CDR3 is TGTGCCAGCAGTTCCGGGGGGGAGACCCAGTACTTC.

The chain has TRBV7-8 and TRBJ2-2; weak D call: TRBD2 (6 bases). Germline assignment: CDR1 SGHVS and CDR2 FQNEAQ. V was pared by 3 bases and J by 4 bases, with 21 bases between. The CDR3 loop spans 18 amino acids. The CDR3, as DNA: TGTGCCAGCAGCTTGGGCCCAGGAGGGTTCGGGCTCACCGGGGAGCTGTTTTTT. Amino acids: CASSLGPGGFGLTGELFF. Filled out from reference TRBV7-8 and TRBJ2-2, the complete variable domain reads GAGVSQSPRYKVAKRGQDVALRCDPISGHVSLFWYQQALGQGPEFLTYFQNEAQLDKSGLPSDRFFAERPEGSVSTLKIQRTQQEDSAVYLCASSLGPGGFGLTGELFFGEGSRLTVL.

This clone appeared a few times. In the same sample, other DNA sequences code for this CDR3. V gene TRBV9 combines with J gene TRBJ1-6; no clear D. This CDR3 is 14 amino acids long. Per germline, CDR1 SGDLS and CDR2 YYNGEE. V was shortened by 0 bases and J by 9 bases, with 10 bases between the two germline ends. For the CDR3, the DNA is TGTGCCAGCAGCGTAGCCGGCGGTGGTTCACCCCTCCACTTT. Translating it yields CASSVAGGGSPLHF.

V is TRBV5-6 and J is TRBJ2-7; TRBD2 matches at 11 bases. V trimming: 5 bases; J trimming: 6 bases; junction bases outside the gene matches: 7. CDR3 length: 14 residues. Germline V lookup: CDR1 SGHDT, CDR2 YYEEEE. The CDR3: CASSTGTSGGEQYF. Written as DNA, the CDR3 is TGTGCCAGCAGTACCGGGACTAGCGGAGGCGAGCAGTACTTC.

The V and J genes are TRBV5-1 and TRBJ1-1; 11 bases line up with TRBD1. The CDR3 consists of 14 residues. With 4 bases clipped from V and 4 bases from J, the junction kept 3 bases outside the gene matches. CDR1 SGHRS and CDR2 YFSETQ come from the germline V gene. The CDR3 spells CASSSGTGGTEAFF. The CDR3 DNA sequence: TGCGCCAGCAGCAGCGGGACAGGGGGCACTGAAGCTTTCTTT.

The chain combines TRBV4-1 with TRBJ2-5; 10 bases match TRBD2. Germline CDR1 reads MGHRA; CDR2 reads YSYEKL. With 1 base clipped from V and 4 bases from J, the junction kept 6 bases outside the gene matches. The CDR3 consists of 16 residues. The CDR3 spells CASSQGPAGGRETQYF. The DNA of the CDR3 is TGCGCCAGCAGCCAAGGTCCAGCGGGAGGGAGAGAGACCCAGTACTTC.

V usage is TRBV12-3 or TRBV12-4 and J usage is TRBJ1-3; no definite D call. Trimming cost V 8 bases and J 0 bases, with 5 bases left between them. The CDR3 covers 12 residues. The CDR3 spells CASGRSGNTIYF. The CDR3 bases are TGTGCCAGCGGCCGCTCTGGAAACACCATATATTTT.

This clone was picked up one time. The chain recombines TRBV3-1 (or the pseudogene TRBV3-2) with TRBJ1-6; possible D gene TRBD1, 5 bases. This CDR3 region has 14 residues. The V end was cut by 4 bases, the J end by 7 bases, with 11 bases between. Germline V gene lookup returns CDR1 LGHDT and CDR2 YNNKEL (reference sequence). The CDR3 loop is CASSLQAGNSPLHF. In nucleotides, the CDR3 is TGTGCCAGCAGCCTACAGGCTGGCAATTCACCCCTCCACTTT.

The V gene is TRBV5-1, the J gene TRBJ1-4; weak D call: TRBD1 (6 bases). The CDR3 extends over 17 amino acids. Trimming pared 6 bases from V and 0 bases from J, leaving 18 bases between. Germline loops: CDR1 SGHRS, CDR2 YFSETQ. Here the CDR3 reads CASTRDRPGATNEKLFF. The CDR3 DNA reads TGCGCCAGCACTCGTGACAGGCCGGGTGCAACTAATGAAAAACTGTTTTTT.

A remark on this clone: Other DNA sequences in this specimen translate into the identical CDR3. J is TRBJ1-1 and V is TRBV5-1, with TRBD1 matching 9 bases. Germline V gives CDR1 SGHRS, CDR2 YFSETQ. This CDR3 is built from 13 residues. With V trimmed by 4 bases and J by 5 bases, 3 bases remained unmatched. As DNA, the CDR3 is TGCGCCAGCAGCCCTGACAGGGGGACTGAAGCTTTCTTT. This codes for CASSPDRGTEAFF. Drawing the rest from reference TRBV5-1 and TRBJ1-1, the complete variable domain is KAGVTQTPRYLIKTRGQQVTLSCSPISGHRSVSWYQQTPGQGLQFLFEYFSETQRNKGNFPGRFSGRQFSNSRSEMNVSTLELGDSALYLCASSPDRGTEAFFGQGTRLTVV.

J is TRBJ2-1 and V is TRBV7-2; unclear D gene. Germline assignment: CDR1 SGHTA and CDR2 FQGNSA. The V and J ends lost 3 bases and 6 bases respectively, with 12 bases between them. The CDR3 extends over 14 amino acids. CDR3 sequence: CASSFGWASNEQFF. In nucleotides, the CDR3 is TGTGCCAGCAGCTTTGGGTGGGCCTCCAATGAGCAGTTCTTC.

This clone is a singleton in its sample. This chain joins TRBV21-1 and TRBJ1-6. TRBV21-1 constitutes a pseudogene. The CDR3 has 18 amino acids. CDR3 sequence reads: CASSRNGPGFQINSPLHF. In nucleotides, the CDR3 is TGTGCCAGCAGCAGAAATGGCCCCGGGTTTCAAATTAATTCACCCCTCCACTTT.

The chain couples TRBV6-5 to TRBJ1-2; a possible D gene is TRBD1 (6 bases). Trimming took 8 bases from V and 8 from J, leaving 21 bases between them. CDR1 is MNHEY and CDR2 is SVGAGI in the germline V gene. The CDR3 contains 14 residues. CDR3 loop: CASGSDRSVGGYTF. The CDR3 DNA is TGTGCCAGCGGATCGGACAGAAGCGTGGGGGGCTACACCTTC.

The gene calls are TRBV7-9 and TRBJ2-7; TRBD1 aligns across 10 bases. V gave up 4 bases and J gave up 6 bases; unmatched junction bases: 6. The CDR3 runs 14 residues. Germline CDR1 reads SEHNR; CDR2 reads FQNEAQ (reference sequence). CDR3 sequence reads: CASSSPGQGREQYF. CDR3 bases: TGTGCCAGCAGCTCACCGGGACAGGGGCGCGAGCAGTACTTC.

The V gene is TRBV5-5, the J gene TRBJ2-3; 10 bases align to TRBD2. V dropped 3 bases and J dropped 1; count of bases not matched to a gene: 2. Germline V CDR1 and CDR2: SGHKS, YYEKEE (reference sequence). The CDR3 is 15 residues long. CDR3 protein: CASSSSGGGTDTQYF. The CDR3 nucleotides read TGTGCCAGCAGCTCGAGCGGGGGGGGCACAGATACGCAGTATTTT.

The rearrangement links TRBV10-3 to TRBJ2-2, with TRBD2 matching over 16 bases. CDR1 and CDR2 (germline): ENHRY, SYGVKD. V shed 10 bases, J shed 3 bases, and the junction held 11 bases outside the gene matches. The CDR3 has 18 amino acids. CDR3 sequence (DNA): TGTGCCACCAAAGGGACTAGCGGGAGGGCCTCCCACACCGGGGAGCTGTTTTTT. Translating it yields CATKGTSGRASHTGELFF.

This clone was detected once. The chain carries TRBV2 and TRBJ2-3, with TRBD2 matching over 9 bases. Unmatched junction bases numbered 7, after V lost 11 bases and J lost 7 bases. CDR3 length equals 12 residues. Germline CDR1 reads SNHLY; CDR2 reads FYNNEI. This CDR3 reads CAVARGGYTQYF. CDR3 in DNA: TGTGCCGTCGCGCGGGGGGGATATACGCAGTATTTT.

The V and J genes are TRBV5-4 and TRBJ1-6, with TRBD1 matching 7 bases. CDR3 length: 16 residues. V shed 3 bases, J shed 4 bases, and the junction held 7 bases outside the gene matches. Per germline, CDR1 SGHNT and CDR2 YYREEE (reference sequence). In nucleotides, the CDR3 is TGTGCCAGCAGCTACGATAAGGGACAGTATAATTCACCCCTCCACTTT. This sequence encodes CASSYDKGQYNSPLHF.

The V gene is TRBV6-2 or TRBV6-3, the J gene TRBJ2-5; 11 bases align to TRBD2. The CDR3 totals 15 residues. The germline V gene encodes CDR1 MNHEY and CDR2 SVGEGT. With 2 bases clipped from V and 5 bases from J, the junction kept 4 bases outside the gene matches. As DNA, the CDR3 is TGTGCCAGCAGTTACGCTAGCGGGGGGCTTGAGACCCAGTACTTC. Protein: CASSYASGGLETQYF.

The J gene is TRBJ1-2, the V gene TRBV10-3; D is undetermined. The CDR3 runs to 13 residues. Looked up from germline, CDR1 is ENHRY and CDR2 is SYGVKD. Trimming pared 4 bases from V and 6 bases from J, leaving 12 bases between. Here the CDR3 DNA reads TGTGCCATCAGTGTTACCTCCCGGGATGGCTACACCTTC. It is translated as CAISVTSRDGYTF.

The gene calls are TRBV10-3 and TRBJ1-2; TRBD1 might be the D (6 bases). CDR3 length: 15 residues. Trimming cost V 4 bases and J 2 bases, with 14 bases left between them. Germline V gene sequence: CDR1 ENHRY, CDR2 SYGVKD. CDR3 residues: CAISGGQDQNYGYTF. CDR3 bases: TGTGCCATCAGTGGGGGGCAGGACCAGAACTATGGCTACACCTTC.

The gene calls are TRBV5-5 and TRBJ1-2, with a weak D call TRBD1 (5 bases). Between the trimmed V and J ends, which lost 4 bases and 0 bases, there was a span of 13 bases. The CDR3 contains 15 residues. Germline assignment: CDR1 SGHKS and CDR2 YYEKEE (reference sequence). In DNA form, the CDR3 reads TGTGCCAGCAGCACAGGAACAGGCGCTAACTATGGCTACACCTTC. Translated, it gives CASSTGTGANYGYTF.

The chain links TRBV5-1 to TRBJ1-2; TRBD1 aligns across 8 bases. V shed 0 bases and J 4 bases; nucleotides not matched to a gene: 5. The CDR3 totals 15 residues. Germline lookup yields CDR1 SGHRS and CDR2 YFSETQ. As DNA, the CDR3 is TGCGCCAGCAGCTTGGGACAGGGGATCCTCTATGGCTACACCTTC. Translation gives CASSLGQGILYGYTF.

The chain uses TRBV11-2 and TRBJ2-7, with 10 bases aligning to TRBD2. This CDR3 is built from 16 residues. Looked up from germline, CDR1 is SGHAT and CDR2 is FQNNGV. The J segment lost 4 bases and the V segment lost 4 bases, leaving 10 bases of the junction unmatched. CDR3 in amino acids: CASSYTSGVGSYEQYF. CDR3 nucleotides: TGTGCCAGCAGCTATACTAGCGGGGTCGGTTCGTACGAGCAGTACTTC. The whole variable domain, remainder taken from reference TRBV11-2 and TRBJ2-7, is EAGVAQSPRYKIIEKRQSVAFWCNPISGHATLYWYQQILGQGPKLLIQFQNNGVVDDSQLPKDRFSAERLKGVDSTLKIQPAKLEDSAVYLCASSYTSGVGSYEQYFGPGTRLTVT.

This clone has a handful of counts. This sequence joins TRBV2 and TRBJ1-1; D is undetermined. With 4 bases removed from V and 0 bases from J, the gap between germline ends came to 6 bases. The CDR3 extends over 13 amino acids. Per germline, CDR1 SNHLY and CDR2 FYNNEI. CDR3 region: CASSGEMNTEAFF. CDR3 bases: TGTGCCAGCAGTGGGGAGATGAACACTGAAGCTTTCTTT.

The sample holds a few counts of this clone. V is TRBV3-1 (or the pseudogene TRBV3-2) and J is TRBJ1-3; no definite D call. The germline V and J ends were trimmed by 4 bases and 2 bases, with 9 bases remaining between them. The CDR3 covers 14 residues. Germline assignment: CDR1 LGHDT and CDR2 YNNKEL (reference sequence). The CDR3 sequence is CASSPQVTGNTIYF. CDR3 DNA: TGTGCCAGCAGCCCCCAGGTTACTGGAAACACCATATATTTT.